The 29 T cell receptor beta chains given below trace back to one sample, sequenced in a study of blood T cell repertoires in COVID-19. The data were produced by immunoSEQ multiplex PCR, yet TCRdb's version contains in-frame clones alone and is incomplete. Among 260,000 or so clones listed, about 83% were seen once. Source material: PBMCs or T cells enriched from blood (not recorded which). These receptors were taken from a woman in her thirties or forties who had been exposed to COVID-19.

This clone was seen only a few times. This chain uses TRBV11-2 with TRBJ1-5; 7 nucleotides match TRBD1. The trim removed 1 base at V and 4 bases at J, leaving 4 bases unmatched. Germline lookup yields CDR1 SGHAT and CDR2 FQNNGV. This CDR3 has 15 residues. The CDR3 DNA follows: TGTGCCAGCAGCTTAGGGCAGGGGGGTAATCAGCCCCAGCATTTT. This translates into CASSLGQGGNQPQHF.

The chain couples TRBV12-3 or TRBV12-4 to TRBJ1-5; maybe TRBD1 (5 bases). V lost 1 base and J 9 bases, leaving 10 bases between the germline ends. CDR3 length: 13 amino acids. CDR3 sequence: CASSLEPGGPQHF. In DNA form, the CDR3 reads TGTGCCAGCAGTTTAGAACCCGGGGGGCCCCAGCATTTT.

This sequence joins TRBV3-1 (or the pseudogene TRBV3-2) and TRBJ2-1; no definite D call. This CDR3 contains 13 residues. V lost 7 bases and J 0 bases, leaving 7 bases between the germline ends. Germline V gene data show CDR1 as LGHDT and CDR2 as YNNKEL (reference sequence). The CDR3 loop is CASTPSSYNEQFF. In DNA form, the CDR3 reads TGTGCCAGCACACCGAGCTCCTACAATGAGCAGTTCTTC.

The V gene is TRBV19, the J gene TRBJ2-7; 7 nucleotides align to TRBD1. Germline V gene data show CDR1 as LNHDA and CDR2 as SQIVND (reference sequence). J was trimmed by 0 bases and V by 5 bases; bases with no gene match: 7. The CDR3 is made up of 15 amino acids. CDR3 nucleotide sequence: TGTGCCAGTAGTTTAGGACAGGTGAGCTCCTACGAGCAGTACTTC. Translating gives CASSLGQVSSYEQYF.

The V gene is TRBV7-2, the J gene TRBJ1-5; D uncertain. The CDR3 covers 15 residues. Germline V CDR1 and CDR2: SGHTA, FQGNSA. V lost 4 bases, J lost 0 bases, and 10 bases lay in between. The DNA of the CDR3 is TGTGCCAGCAGCTCCCGGTCCTATAGCAATCAGCCCCAGCATTTT. Translating it yields CASSSRSYSNQPQHF.

This sequence joins TRBV7-9 and TRBJ2-2, with 8 positions matching TRBD2. The germline CDR1 and CDR2 sequences are SEHNR and FQNEAQ (reference sequence). V was clipped by 5 bases and J by 4 bases; unmatched bases: 6. This CDR3 spans 15 amino acids. The CDR3 loop is CASSPFAGGTGELFF. Written as DNA, the CDR3 is TGTGCCAGCAGCCCCTTCGCGGGGGGCACCGGGGAGCTGTTTTTT.

This clone was seen just once. The rearrangement links TRBV5-5 to TRBJ2-7; possible D gene TRBD1, 6 bases. Trimming shortened V by 5 bases and J by 2 bases, and 20 bases separated the two germline ends. This CDR3 contains 16 residues. CDR1 is SGHKS, CDR2 YYEKEE, per germline (reference sequence). DNA of the CDR3: TGTGCCAGCAGTAGGAACAGGGCCCAGACAACCTACGAGCAGTACTTC. Its translation: CASSRNRAQTTYEQYF.

The genes are TRBV10-3 and TRBJ2-3; 13 nucleotides agree with TRBD2. Per germline, CDR1 ENHRY and CDR2 SYGVKD. Trimming at V came to 6 bases and at J to 0 bases, leaving 3 bases not matched to a gene. The CDR3 runs 16 residues. The CDR3 is CAIRGTSGASTDTQYF. The CDR3 region has the DNA TGTGCCATCAGGGGGACTAGCGGGGCTAGCACAGATACGCAGTATTTT.

This chain uses TRBV4-1 with TRBJ2-2; 8 bases match TRBD2. Looked up from germline, CDR1 is MGHRA and CDR2 is YSYEKL. V dropped 1 base and J dropped 1; count of bases not matched to a gene: 8. The CDR3 extends over 18 amino acids. The CDR3 DNA reads TGCGCCAGCAGCCAAGCCCCCCCCCTAGCGGGGAACACCGGGGAGCTGTTTTTT. It codes for CASSQAPPLAGNTGELFF.

To note about this clone: The same CDR3 arises from other DNA sequences in this sample as well. The chain recombines TRBV5-1 with TRBJ1-2, with D maybe TRBD1 (5 bases). V lost 0 bases, J lost 1 base, and 7 bases lay in between. Germline lookup yields CDR1 SGHRS and CDR2 YFSETQ. CDR3 length: 14 amino acids. CDR3 in DNA: TGCGCCAGCAGCTTGGGTCAGGGTAACTATGGCTACACCTTC. Translating gives CASSLGQGNYGYTF. Full variable domain (outside the CDR3, taken from reference TRBV5-1 and TRBJ1-2): KAGVTQTPRYLIKTRGQQVTLSCSPISGHRSVSWYQQTPGQGLQFLFEYFSETQRNKGNFPGRFSGRQFSNSRSEMNVSTLELGDSALYLCASSLGQGNYGYTFGSGTRLTVV.

This chain connects TRBV18 to TRBJ2-1; 10 positions match TRBD1. The CDR3 has 18 amino acids. Germline V gene data show CDR1 as KGHSH and CDR2 as LQKENI. J gave up 4 bases and V 1 base, and 10 bases lay outside the gene matches. CDR3 nucleotides: TGTGCCAGCTCACCACAGGCCACGAGACAGGGGGCTTACAATGAGCAGTTCTTC. It encodes CASSPQATRQGAYNEQFF.

The V and J genes are TRBV7-9 and TRBJ1-1; D ambiguous. CDR1 SEHNR and CDR2 FQNEAQ come from the germline V gene (reference sequence). The CDR3 runs 14 residues. V was clipped by 3 bases and J by 11 bases, with 19 bases between them. CDR3 in amino acids: CASSLGPNTEAAFF. In nucleotides, the CDR3 is TGTGCCAGCAGCTTGGGCCCGAACACTGAAGCTGCTTTCTTT.

The gene calls are TRBV7-2 and TRBJ1-5, with D tentatively TRBD1 (6 bases). The CDR3 is made up of 15 amino acids. V lost 5 bases and J lost 7, with 18 bases in between. Germline V gene sequence: CDR1 SGHTA, CDR2 FQGNSA. The CDR3 DNA follows: TGTGCCAGCAGCCCAGGGGTCCCGATGAAACAGCCCCAGCATTTT. This encodes CASSPGVPMKQPQHF.

This clone showed up just a few times. The chain uses TRBV5-1 and TRBJ1-2; the D is unclear. The CDR3 covers 14 residues. Germline values: CDR1 SGHRS, CDR2 YFSETQ. V was pared by 0 bases and J by 1 base, with 7 bases between. The chain's CDR3 is CASSLGGSNYGYTF. CDR3 nucleotide sequence: TGCGCCAGCAGCTTGGGTGGCAGTAACTATGGCTACACCTTC. The full variable domain, its missing parts supplied by reference TRBV5-1 and TRBJ1-2, is KAGVTQTPRYLIKTRGQQVTLSCSPISGHRSVSWYQQTPGQGLQFLFEYFSETQRNKGNFPGRFSGRQFSNSRSEMNVSTLELGDSALYLCASSLGGSNYGYTFGSGTRLTVV.

The chain joins TRBV30 to TRBJ2-5; tentative D call: TRBD1 (6 bases). The CDR3 loop spans 16 amino acids. The V end was cut by 0 bases, the J end by 4 bases, with 18 bases between. From germline, CDR1 is GTSNPN and CDR2 SVGIG (reference sequence). CDR3 sequence (DNA): TGTGCCTGGAGTGTACCCCCTTTCAGGGGCCCAGAGACCCAGTACTTC. Translating it yields CAWSVPPFRGPETQYF.

This CDR3 is CASSEVGGQETQYF. CDR3 in DNA: TGTGCCAGCAGTGAAGTTGGAGGCCAAGAGACCCAGTACTTC. The rearrangement uses TRBV25-1 and TRBJ2-5; weak D call: TRBD2 (5 bases). V lost 2 bases and J lost 1, with 8 bases in between. The CDR3 contains 14 residues. In germline, CDR1 is MGHDK, CDR2 SYGVNS.

The chain links TRBV15 to TRBJ2-7, with TRBD2 as a possible D gene (5 bases). Per the germline V gene, CDR1 is LNHNV and CDR2 is YYDKDF (reference sequence). CDR3 length: 15 residues. V lost 4 bases and J lost 3, with 16 bases in between. CDR3 sequence reads: CATSNNGVTLYEQYF. The CDR3 DNA follows: TGTGCCACCAGCAATAACGGGGTAACTCTCTACGAGCAGTACTTC.

The chain combines TRBV18 with TRBJ2-7; 7 bases are a match to TRBD1. V lost 6 bases to trimming and J lost 3 bases; unmatched junction nucleotides: 5. The CDR3 is 13 amino acids. Germline CDR1 KGHSH, CDR2 LQKENI. CDR3 sequence: CASSLGQFYEQYF. CDR3 nucleotides: TGTGCCAGCTCGTTGGGACAGTTCTACGAGCAGTACTTC.

The genes are TRBV4-2 and TRBJ1-2; D perhaps matches TRBD1 (5 bases). The V gene lost 1 base and the J gene lost 5 bases, with 17 bases spanning the gap. Germline CDR1 LGHNA, CDR2 YNFKEQ. The CDR3 consists of 16 residues. The CDR3: CASSQVFRARGYGYTF. The CDR3 DNA reads as TGTGCCAGCAGCCAAGTCTTCAGGGCGCGGGGATATGGCTACACCTTC.

This clone came up once. The V gene is TRBV6-5, the J gene TRBJ1-3; D is ambiguous. Trimming stripped 4 bases from V and 4 bases from J, with 14 bases between. CDR3 length equals 15 residues. Germline CDR1 is MNHEY and CDR2 is SVGAGI. DNA of the CDR3: TGTGCCAGCAGTTCGAGGGATTTAGGAGGAAACACCATATATTTT. It translates to CASSSRDLGGNTIYF.

The J gene is TRBJ1-2, the V gene TRBV4-1, with D perhaps matching TRBD1 (6 bases). This CDR3 contains 14 residues. Trimming removed 2 bases at V and 5 bases at J, with 12 bases between. Germline V gene data show CDR1 as MGHRA and CDR2 as YSYEKL. Here the CDR3 reads CASSQPGQPYGYTF. In DNA, the CDR3 is TGCGCCAGCAGCCAACCCGGACAGCCTTATGGCTACACCTTC.

V gene TRBV19 combines with J gene TRBJ2-3; 8 positions agree with TRBD1. Germline loops: CDR1 LNHDA, CDR2 SQIVND (reference sequence). The CDR3 totals 17 residues. The V segment lost 1 base and the J segment 2 bases; nucleotides outside the gene matches: 8. CDR3 DNA: TGTGCCAGTAGTATAGCCCGTCCAGGGGGCCACACAGATACGCAGTATTTT. It yields the protein CASSIARPGGHTDTQYF.

The chain employs TRBV7-8 and TRBJ1-5; the D gene is possibly TRBD1 (5 bases). The CDR3 is made up of 15 amino acids. Looked up from germline, CDR1 is SGHVS and CDR2 is FQNEAQ. V dropped 2 bases and J dropped 2 bases, with 10 bases sitting between them. The CDR3 region has the DNA TGTGCCAGCAGCTTATTCCAGGGCGGCAATCAGCCCCAGCATTTT. Its translation: CASSLFQGGNQPQHF.

This chain uses TRBV25-1 with TRBJ1-1; D is perhaps TRBD1 (5 bases). Per germline, CDR1 MGHDK and CDR2 SYGVNS. CDR3 length equals 13 residues. V gave up 8 bases and J gave up 1 base, with 11 bases separating them. The CDR3 nucleotides read TGTGCCAGCGGTTGGAGGGGGAACACTGAAGCTTTCTTT. The encoded protein is CASGWRGNTEAFF.

The J gene is TRBJ1-5, the V gene TRBV19; TRBD1 matches 7 bases. Germline V gives CDR1 LNHDA, CDR2 SQIVND (reference sequence). With 6 bases clipped from V and 5 bases from J, the junction kept 10 bases outside the gene matches. This CDR3 contains 15 residues. The CDR3 spells CASSMVGRGHQPQHF. The CDR3 DNA is TGTGCCAGTAGCATGGTCGGGAGGGGGCATCAGCCCCAGCATTTT.

This clone was detected only once. The V gene is TRBV11-2, the J gene TRBJ2-5; 8 nucleotides align to TRBD2. Looked up from germline, CDR1 is SGHAT and CDR2 is FQNNGV. V lost 4 bases to trimming and J lost 1 base; unmatched junction nucleotides: 5. This CDR3 is 15 amino acids long. The DNA of the CDR3 is TGTGCCAGCAGCTACCAGCGGGGGATCCAAGAGACCCAGTACTTC. This codes for CASSYQRGIQETQYF.

The V call is TRBV5-4, the J call TRBJ2-3; the match to TRBD2 covers 9 bases. The trim removed 3 bases at V and 6 bases at J, leaving 2 bases unmatched. The CDR3 extends over 13 amino acids. The germline V gene has CDR1 SGHNT and CDR2 YYREEE (reference sequence). The CDR3 DNA sequence: TGTGCCAGCAGCTCGGGGACTAGCGATACGCAGTATTTT. Translation: CASSSGTSDTQYF.

The chain employs TRBV7-3 and TRBJ2-3; 12 bases map to TRBD2. Losses at the gene ends were 5 bases for V and 5 bases for J; bases not matched to a gene: 8. CDR3 size: 16 residues. Germline assignment: CDR1 SGHTA and CDR2 FQGTGA. The DNA for the CDR3 is TGTGCCAGCAGCCTCGGACTAGCGGGGAGTATAGATACGCAGTATTTT. It codes for CASSLGLAGSIDTQYF.

This chain links TRBV25-1 with TRBJ1-2, with D hard to call. The CDR3 length is 12 residues. Trimming removed 4 bases from V and 4 bases from J, with 7 bases in between. The germline V gene encodes CDR1 MGHDK and CDR2 SYGVNS. CDR3 in DNA: TGTGCCAGCAGTGTGTCAGTCTATGGCTACACCTTC. It is translated as CASSVSVYGYTF.